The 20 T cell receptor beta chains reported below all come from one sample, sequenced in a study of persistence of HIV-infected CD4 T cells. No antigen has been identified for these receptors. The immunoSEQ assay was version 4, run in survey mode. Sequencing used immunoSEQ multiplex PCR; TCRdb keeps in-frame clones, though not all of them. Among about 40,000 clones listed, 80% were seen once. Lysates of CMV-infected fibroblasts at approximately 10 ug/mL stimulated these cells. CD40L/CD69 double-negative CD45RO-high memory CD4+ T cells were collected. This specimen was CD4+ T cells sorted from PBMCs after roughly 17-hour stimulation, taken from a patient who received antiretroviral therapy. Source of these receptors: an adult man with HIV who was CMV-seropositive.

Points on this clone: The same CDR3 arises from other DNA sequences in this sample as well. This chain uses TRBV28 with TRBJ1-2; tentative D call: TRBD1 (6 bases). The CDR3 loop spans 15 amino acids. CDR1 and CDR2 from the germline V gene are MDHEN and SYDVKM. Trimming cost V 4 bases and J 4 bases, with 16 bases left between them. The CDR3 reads CASSSSGEIGYGYTF. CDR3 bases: TGTGCCAGCAGTTCCTCAGGGGAAATCGGCTATGGCTACACCTTC.

CDR3 residues: CASSSPRTFLV. The CDR3 bases are TGTGCCAGCTCATCCCCCAGGACCTTTTTGGTC. The chain carries TRBV18 and TRBJ2-7; D ambiguous. The CDR3 totals 11 residues. Germline values: CDR1 KGHSH, CDR2 LQKENI.

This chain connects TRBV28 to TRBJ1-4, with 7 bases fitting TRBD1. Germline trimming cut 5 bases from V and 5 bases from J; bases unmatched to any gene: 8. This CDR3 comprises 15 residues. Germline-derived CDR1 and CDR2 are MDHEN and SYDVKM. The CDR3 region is CASSAAGGSNEKLFF. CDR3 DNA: TGTGCCAGCAGTGCCGCAGGGGGGTCGAATGAAAAACTGTTTTTT.

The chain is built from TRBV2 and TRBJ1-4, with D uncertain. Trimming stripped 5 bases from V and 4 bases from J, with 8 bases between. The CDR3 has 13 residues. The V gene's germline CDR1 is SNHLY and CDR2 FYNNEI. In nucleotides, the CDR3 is TGTGCCAGCAGTTGGACGGTTAATGAAAAACTGTTTTTT. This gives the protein CASSWTVNEKLFF.

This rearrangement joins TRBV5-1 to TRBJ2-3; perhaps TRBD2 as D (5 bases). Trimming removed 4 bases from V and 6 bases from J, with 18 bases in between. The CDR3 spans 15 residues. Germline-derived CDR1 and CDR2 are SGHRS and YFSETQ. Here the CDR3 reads CASSPVGVVSDTQYF. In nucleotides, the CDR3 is TGCGCCAGCAGCCCGGTCGGGGTAGTCAGTGATACGCAGTATTTT. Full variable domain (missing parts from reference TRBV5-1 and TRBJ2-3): KAGVTQTPRYLIKTRGQQVTLSCSPISGHRSVSWYQQTPGQGLQFLFEYFSETQRNKGNFPGRFSGRQFSNSRSEMNVSTLELGDSALYLCASSPVGVVSDTQYFGPGTRLTVL.

The CDR3 sequence is CASGLGGQGDPGELFF. CDR3 DNA: TGTGCTAGTGGTTTGGGGGGACAGGGTGATCCCGGGGAGCTGTTTTTT. This chain connects TRBV12-5 to TRBJ2-2; 9 nucleotides agree with TRBD1. Per the germline V gene, CDR1 is LGHNT and CDR2 is FRNRAP. J lost 6 bases, V lost 1 base, and 6 bases had no gene match. The CDR3 extends over 16 amino acids.

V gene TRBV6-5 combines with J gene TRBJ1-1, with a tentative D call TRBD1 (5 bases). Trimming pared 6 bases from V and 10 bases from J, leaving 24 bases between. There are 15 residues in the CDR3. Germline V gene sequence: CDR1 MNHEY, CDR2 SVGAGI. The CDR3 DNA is TGTGCCAGCAGCCCCTTCCCCAGCAACAGGCAGGGAGCTTTCTTT. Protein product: CASSPFPSNRQGAFF.

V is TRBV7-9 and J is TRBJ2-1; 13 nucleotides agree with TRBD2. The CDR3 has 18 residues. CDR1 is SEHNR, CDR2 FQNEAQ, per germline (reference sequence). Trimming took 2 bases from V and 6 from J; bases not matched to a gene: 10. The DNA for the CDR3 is TGTGCCAGCAGCTTACCACTAGCGGGGGGGCGGAGTCCCAATGAGCAGTTCTTC. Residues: CASSLPLAGGRSPNEQFF.

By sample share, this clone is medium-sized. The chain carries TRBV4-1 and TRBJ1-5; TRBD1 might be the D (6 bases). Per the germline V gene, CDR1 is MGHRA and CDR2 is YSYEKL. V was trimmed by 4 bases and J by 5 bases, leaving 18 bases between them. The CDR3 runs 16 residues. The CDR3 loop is CASSPGGLPSDQPQHF. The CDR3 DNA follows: TGCGCCAGCAGCCCTGGGGGGCTCCCAAGCGATCAGCCCCAGCATTTT.

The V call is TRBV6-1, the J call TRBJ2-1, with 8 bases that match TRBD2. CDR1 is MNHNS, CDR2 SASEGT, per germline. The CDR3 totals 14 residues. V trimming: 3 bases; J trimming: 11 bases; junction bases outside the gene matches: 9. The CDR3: CASSEAGGKLQQFF. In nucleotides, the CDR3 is TGTGCCAGCAGTGAGGCGGGGGGAAAATTGCAGCAGTTCTTC.

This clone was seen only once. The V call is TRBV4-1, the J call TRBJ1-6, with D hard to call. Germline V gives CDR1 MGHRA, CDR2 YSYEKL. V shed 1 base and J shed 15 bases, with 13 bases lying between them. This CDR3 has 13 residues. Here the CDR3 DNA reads TGCGCCAGCAGCCAAGGCCCCACAGCTGGCCTCCACTTT. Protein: CASSQGPTAGLHF.

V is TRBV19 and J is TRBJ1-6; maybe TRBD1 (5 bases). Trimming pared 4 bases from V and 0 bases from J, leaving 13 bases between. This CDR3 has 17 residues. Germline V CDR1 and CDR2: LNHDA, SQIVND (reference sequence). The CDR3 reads CASSTGRLSSYNSPLHF. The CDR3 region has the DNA TGTGCCAGTAGTACGGGACGCTTGAGCTCCTATAATTCACCCCTCCACTTT.

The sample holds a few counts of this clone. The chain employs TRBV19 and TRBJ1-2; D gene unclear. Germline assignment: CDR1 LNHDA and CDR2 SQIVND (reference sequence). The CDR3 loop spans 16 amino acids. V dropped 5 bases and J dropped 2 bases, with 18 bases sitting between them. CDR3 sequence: CASSPPLWSQNYGYTF. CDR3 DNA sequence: TGTGCCAGTAGTCCGCCGTTGTGGAGCCAAAACTATGGCTACACCTTC.

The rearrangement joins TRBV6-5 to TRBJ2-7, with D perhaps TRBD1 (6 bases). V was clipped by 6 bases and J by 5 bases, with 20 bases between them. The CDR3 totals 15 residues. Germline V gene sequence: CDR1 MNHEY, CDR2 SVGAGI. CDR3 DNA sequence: TGTGCCAGCAGGTTTAAAAGGACAGCAGCCCACGAGCAGTACTTC. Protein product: CASRFKRTAAHEQYF.

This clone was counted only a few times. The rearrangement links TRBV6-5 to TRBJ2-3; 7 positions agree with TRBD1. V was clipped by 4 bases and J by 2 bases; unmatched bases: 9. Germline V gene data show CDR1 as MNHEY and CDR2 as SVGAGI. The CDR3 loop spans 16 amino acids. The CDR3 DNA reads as TGTGCCAGCAGTTCCCCACGGACAGGAAACACAGATACGCAGTATTTT. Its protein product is CASSSPRTGNTDTQYF.

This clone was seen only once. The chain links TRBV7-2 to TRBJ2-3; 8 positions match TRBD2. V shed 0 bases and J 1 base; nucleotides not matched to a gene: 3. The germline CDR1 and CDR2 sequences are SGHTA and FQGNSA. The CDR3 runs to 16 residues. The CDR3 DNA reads TGTGCCAGCAGCTTAGCTAGCGGGGTCGGCACAGATACGCAGTATTTT. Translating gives CASSLASGVGTDTQYF.

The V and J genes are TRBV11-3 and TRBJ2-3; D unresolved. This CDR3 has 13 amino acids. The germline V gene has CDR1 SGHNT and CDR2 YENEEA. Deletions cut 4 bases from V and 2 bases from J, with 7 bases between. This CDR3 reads CASSSGFTDTQYF. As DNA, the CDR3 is TGTGCCAGCAGCTCGGGTTTCACAGATACGCAGTATTTT.

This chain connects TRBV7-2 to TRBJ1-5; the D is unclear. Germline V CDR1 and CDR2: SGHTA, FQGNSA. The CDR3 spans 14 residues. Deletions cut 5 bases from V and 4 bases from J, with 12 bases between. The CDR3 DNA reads TGTGCCAGCAGCCCTCATAGAAGGAATCAGCCCCAGCATTTT. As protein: CASSPHRRNQPQHF. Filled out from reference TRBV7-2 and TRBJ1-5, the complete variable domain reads GAGVSQSPSNKVTEKGKDVELRCDPISGHTALYWYRQSLGQGLEFLIYFQGNSAPDKSGLPSDRFSAERTGGSVSTLTIQRTQQEDSAVYLCASSPHRRNQPQHFGDGTRLSIL.

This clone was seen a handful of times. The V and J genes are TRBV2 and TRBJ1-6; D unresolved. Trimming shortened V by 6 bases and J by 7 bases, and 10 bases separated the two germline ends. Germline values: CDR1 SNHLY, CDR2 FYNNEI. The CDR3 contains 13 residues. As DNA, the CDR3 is TGTGCCAGCAGCGGCAGTGTAAATTCACCCCTCCACTTT. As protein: CASSGSVNSPLHF.

CDR3 DNA sequence: TGTGCCAGCGGGCAACCCCGGGGGCTTAATCAGGGGAACACTGAAGCTTTCTTT. This encodes CASGQPRGLNQGNTEAFF. J is TRBJ1-1 and V is TRBV2; possibly TRBD1 for D (6 bases). This CDR3 contains 18 residues. CDR1 and CDR2 (germline): SNHLY, FYNNEI. V was pared by 8 bases and J by 1 base, with 26 bases between.